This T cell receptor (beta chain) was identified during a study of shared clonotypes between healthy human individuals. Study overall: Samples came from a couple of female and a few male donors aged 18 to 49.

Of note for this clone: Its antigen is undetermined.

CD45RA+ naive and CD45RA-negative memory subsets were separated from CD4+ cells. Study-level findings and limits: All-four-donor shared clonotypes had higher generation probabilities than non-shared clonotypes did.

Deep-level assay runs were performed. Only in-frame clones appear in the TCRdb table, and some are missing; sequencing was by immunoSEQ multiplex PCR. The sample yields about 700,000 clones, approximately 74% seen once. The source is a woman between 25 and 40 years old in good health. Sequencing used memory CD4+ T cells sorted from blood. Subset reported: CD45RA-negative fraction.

The DNA of the CDR3 is TGTGCCAGCAGCTCCGACAGTGCCAGGGGAAACACCATATATTTT. Its translation is CASSSDSARGNTIYF. V and J are TRBV13 and TRBJ1-3; possibly TRBD1 for D (5 bases). The V and J ends lost 4 bases and 4 bases respectively, with 14 bases between them. Germline CDR1 PRHDT, CDR2 FYEKMQ (reference sequence). The CDR3 extends over 15 amino acids.